The present T cell receptor beta chain was sequenced within a study of cytomegalovirus exposure and HLA in healthy donors. Study findings and constraints: In a later analysis, a genetic analysis reported fewer productive-TCR N-insertions in an Asian-associated ancestry cluster than the cohort average.

Turning to this clone: Its antigen is not identified.

The CDR3 is made up of 17 amino acids. V shed 0 bases, J shed 6 bases, and the junction held 8 bases outside the gene matches. The germline V gene has CDR1 SGHKS and CDR2 YYEKEE (reference sequence). Both 60 Vbeta primers and 13 Jbeta primers went into the PCR. The data were produced by immunoSEQ multiplex PCR, yet TCRdb's version contains in-frame clones alone and is incomplete. The repertoire holds around 120,000 clones, with 9.5% as singletons. This receptor was identified in a man aged 25-45 years in good health and CMV-seronegative. This chain uses TRBV5-5 with TRBJ1-4; 10 bases align to TRBD1. Sequenced sample: PBMCs. For the CDR3, the DNA is TGTGCCAGCAGCTTGGTCGGGACAGGGGTCCGATATGAAAAACTGTTTTTT. It is translated as CASSLVGTGVRYEKLFF.